The 20 T cell receptor beta chains in this list originate from one sample, sequenced in a study of T cells after yellow fever vaccination. TCRdb analysed the 5' RACE reads with MiXCR anew, one entry per CDR3 protein. The profile covers some 550,000 distinct CDR3 sequences, with 19% appearing a single time and roughly an eighth taken by the ten largest. Sequenced here: PBMCs, sampled 15 days after the yellow fever booster vaccination. These receptor sequences come from a young man who received the YFV17D yellow fever vaccine.

This clonotype was counted at least ten times. The chain employs TRBV12-3 or TRBV12-4 and TRBJ2-7, with a weak D call TRBD1 (6 bases). The V and J ends lost 8 bases and 10 bases respectively, with 21 bases between them. The CDR3 contains 13 residues. CDR3 sequence reads: CASRPGQGIHQYF. As DNA, the CDR3 is TGTGCCAGCCGACCCGGGCAGGGGATTCATCAGTACTTC.

This clonotype appeared a few times. CDR3 residues: CASRNLAAPSYEQYF. The CDR3 coding sequence is TGTGCCAGCAGAAATCTAGCGGCACCATCCTACGAGCAGTACTTC. The chain combines TRBV27 with TRBJ2-7; TRBD2 aligns across 7 bases. The germline CDR1 and CDR2 sequences are MNHEY and SMNVEV (reference sequence). The CDR3 covers 15 residues. V lost 6 bases, J lost 1 base, and 9 bases stayed unmatched.

A few counts support this clonotype. The rearrangement joins TRBV6-4 to TRBJ2-1; 7 positions match TRBD2. Germline assignment: CDR1 MRHNA and CDR2 SNTAGT. With V trimmed by 2 bases and J by 8 bases, 9 bases remained unmatched. The CDR3 has 15 amino acids. CDR3 region: CASSDGAGDYDEQFF. In DNA, the CDR3 is TGTGCCAGCAGTGACGGGGCGGGAGATTACGATGAGCAGTTCTTC.

This clonotype was picked up a small number of times. The rearrangement uses TRBV6-1 and TRBJ1-1; TRBD1 matches 9 bases. This CDR3 has 14 residues. V lost 8 bases, J lost 5 bases, and 9 bases stayed unmatched. The germline gives CDR1 MNHNS, CDR2 SASEGT. The CDR3 loop reads CASRGTGKGTEAFF. CDR3 in DNA: TGTGCCAGCCGGGGGACAGGGAAGGGGACTGAAGCTTTCTTT.

The chain carries TRBV20-1 and TRBJ2-5, with 7 bases identical to TRBD1. The CDR3 is 15 amino acids. V was pared by 4 bases and J by 3 bases, with 11 bases of the junction left unmatched. Germline V gene data show CDR1 as DFQATT and CDR2 as SNEGSKA (reference sequence). This chain's CDR3 is CSAIFPGQSEETQYF. The CDR3 DNA reads TGCAGTGCTATCTTTCCGGGACAGTCGGAAGAGACCCAGTACTTC.

Written as DNA, the CDR3 is TGTGCCAGCCAGATGGTCAGGGGCGGGAGGTACTACAATGAGCAGTTCTTC. It yields the protein CASQMVRGGRYYNEQFF. V gene TRBV2 combines with J gene TRBJ2-1, with TRBD2 matching 8 bases. Germline assignment: CDR1 SNHLY and CDR2 FYNNEI. The CDR3 runs 17 residues. V lost 8 bases to trimming and J lost 3 bases; unmatched junction nucleotides: 15.

The chain is built from TRBV20-1 and TRBJ2-1, with 8 bases aligning to TRBD2. V trimming: 5 bases; J trimming: 12 bases; junction bases outside the gene matches: 3. Germline V gene data show CDR1 as DFQATT and CDR2 as SNEGSKA (reference sequence). The CDR3 sequence is 10 residues long. The DNA for the CDR3 is TGCAGTGCTGAGAGCGGGAGGCAGTTCTTC. Protein product: CSAESGRQFF.

This clonotype was observed a handful of times. The V and J genes are TRBV25-1 and TRBJ2-7; D is undetermined. V dropped 5 bases and J dropped 12 bases, with 20 bases sitting between them. Per germline, CDR1 MGHDK and CDR2 SYGVNS. CDR3 length: 13 amino acids. CDR3 in DNA: TGTGCCAGCAGTTTTCCCGGCGCGAACCGGAGGTACTTC. It is translated as CASSFPGANRRYF.

This clonotype was counted between two and nine times. J is TRBJ2-1 and V is TRBV27, with D possibly matching TRBD2 (6 bases). The CDR3 runs to 15 residues. The V gene's germline CDR1 is MNHEY and CDR2 SMNVEV (reference sequence). Between the trimmed V and J ends, which lost 3 bases and 7 bases, there was a span of 16 bases. The chain's CDR3 is CASSFNGLARNEQFF. The CDR3 nucleotides read TGTGCCAGCAGTTTTAACGGCCTAGCGCGGAATGAGCAGTTCTTC.

This clonotype has ten or more counts. V usage is TRBV15 and J usage is TRBJ2-3; D gene ambiguous. Germline V gene sequence: CDR1 LNHNV, CDR2 YYDKDF (reference sequence). The V end was cut by 2 bases, the J end by 3 bases, with 12 bases between. The CDR3 runs to 15 residues. The CDR3 loop reads CATSRIRGVTDTQYF. DNA of the CDR3: TGTGCCACCAGCAGAATCCGCGGAGTGACAGATACGCAGTATTTT.

This clonotype was seen a handful of times. The chain couples TRBV20-1 to TRBJ1-5; D remains ambiguous. Germline V gene sequence: CDR1 DFQATT, CDR2 SNEGSKA (reference sequence). Deletions cut 3 bases from V and 7 bases from J, with 13 bases between. There are 13 residues in the CDR3. CDR3 nucleotides: TGCAGTGCTAGCGGGCAAGTTGACCAGCCCCAGCATTTT. Its translation: CSASGQVDQPQHF.

The rearrangement joins TRBV7-2 to TRBJ2-5; 11 positions match TRBD2. CDR3 size: 16 residues. With V trimmed by 4 bases and J by 4 bases, 8 bases remained unmatched. Germline V gene lookup returns CDR1 SGHTA and CDR2 FQGNSA. The CDR3: CASSWIAGGLSETQYF. The CDR3 nucleotides are TGTGCCAGCAGCTGGATAGCGGGAGGGCTTTCAGAGACCCAGTACTTC.

This clonotype was observed at least ten times. The V gene is TRBV5-1, the J gene TRBJ2-5; 7 nucleotides align to TRBD1. Trimming took 4 bases from V and 1 from J; bases not matched to a gene: 7. CDR3 length: 15 amino acids. CDR1 is SGHRS and CDR2 is YFSETQ in the germline V gene. DNA for the CDR3: TGCGCCAGCAGCACCACAGGGGATGTCCAAGAGACCCAGTACTTC. Translating gives CASSTTGDVQETQYF.

In its sample, this clonotype was seen a few times. The chain carries TRBV5-5 and TRBJ2-1; the D is unclear. CDR3 length: 16 residues. V gave up 0 bases and J gave up 0 bases, with 10 bases separating them. Germline V gene data show CDR1 as SGHKS and CDR2 as YYEKEE (reference sequence). This chain's CDR3 is CASSLGSESSYNEQFF. The CDR3 DNA follows: TGTGCCAGCAGCTTGGGTTCGGAGAGCTCCTACAATGAGCAGTTCTTC.

J is TRBJ2-1 and V is TRBV4-1; a weak D match, TRBD1 (6 bases). Trimming took off 0 bases at V and 7 bases at J, with 13 bases between the two ends. The CDR3 sequence is 15 residues long. Germline lookup yields CDR1 MGHRA and CDR2 YSYEKL. For the CDR3, the DNA is TGCGCCAGCAGCCAAGACAGGGGAAGGTTGAATGAGCAGTTCTTC. Protein sequence: CASSQDRGRLNEQFF.

This clonotype was counted between two and nine times. The V gene is TRBV6-2 or TRBV6-3, the J gene TRBJ2-3; 9 bases match TRBD1. There are 14 residues in the CDR3. V dropped 6 bases and J dropped 4; count of bases not matched to a gene: 5. Germline V gene sequence: CDR1 MNHEY, CDR2 SVGEGT. The CDR3 region has the DNA TGTGCCAGCAGATTGACAGGGGGAGCAGATACGCAGTATTTT. It translates to CASRLTGGADTQYF.

V usage is TRBV18 and J usage is TRBJ2-3; D is perhaps TRBD2 (5 bases). Deletions cut 3 bases from V and 3 bases from J, with 10 bases between. The CDR3 has 14 residues. The germline gives CDR1 KGHSH, CDR2 LQKENI. The CDR3 spells CASSPETGTDTQYF. The CDR3 DNA sequence: TGTGCCAGCTCACCCGAGACGGGGACAGATACGCAGTATTTT. Together with reference TRBV18 and TRBJ2-3, the CDR3 gives the full variable domain: NAGVMQNPRHLVRRRGQEARLRCSPMKGHSHVYWYRQLPEEGLKFMVYLQKENIIDESGMPKERFSAEFPKEGPSILRIQQVVRGDSAAYFCASSPETGTDTQYFGPGTRLTVL.

The rearrangement links TRBV12-3 or TRBV12-4 to TRBJ2-1; TRBD1 matches at 9 bases. CDR3 length equals 15 residues. J gave up 6 bases and V 5 bases, and 8 bases lay outside the gene matches. The DNA for the CDR3 is TGTGCCAGCAGTCCCAGGTGGGACAGGGCCAATGAGCAGTTCTTC. Amino acid sequence: CASSPRWDRANEQFF.

The sample holds many counts of this clonotype. The V and J genes are TRBV4-3 and TRBJ2-3; either TRBD1 or TRBD2 may supply D (5 bases each). The CDR3 covers 14 residues. V lost 4 bases to trimming and J lost 4 bases, with 12 bases between them. Per the germline V gene, CDR1 is LGHNA and CDR2 is YSLEER. The CDR3 sequence: CASSPGAAADTQYF. For the CDR3, the DNA is TGCGCCAGCAGCCCCGGGGCGGCAGCAGATACGCAGTATTTT.

The V call is TRBV12-3 or TRBV12-4, the J call TRBJ2-7; the D is unclear. The CDR3 is 11 residues long. Trimming shortened V by 8 bases and J by 3 bases, and 8 bases separated the two germline ends. DNA of the CDR3: TGTGCCAGCGCGTTCGACTACGAGCAGTACTTC. Its protein is CASAFDYEQYF.